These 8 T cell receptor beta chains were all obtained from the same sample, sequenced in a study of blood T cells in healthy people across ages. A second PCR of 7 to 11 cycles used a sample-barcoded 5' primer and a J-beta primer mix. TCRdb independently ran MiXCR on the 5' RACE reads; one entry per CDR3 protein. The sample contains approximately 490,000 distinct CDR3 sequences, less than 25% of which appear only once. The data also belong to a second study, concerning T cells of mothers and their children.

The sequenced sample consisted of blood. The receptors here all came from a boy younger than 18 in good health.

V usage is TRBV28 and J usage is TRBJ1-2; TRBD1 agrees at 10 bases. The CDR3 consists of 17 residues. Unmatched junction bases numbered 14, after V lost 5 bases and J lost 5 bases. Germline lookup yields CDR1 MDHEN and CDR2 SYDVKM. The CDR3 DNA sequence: TGTGCCAGCAGTCCCCTGCTGACAGGGGGCGAAGGTTATGGCTACACCTTC. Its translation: CASSPLLTGGEGYGYTF.

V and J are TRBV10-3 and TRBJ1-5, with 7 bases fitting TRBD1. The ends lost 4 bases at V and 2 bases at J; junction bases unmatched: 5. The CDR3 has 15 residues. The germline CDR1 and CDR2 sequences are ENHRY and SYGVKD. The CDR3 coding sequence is TGTGCCATCAGTGGGGCTCAGGGGGGCAATCAGCCCCAGCATTTT. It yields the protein CAISGAQGGNQPQHF.

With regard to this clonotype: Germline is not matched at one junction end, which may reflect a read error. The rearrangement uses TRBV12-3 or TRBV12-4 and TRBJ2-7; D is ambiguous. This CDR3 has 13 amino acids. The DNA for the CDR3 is TGTGCCAGCACCCCGAGGCCGGGTCAGCTTATGGTCTTC. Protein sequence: CASTPRPGQLMVF.

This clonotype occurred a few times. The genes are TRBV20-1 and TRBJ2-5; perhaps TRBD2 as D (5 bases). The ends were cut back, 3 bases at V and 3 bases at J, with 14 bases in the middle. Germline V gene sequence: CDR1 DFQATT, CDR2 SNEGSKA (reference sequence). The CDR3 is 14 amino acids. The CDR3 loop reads CSASLVGVEETQYF. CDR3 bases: TGCAGTGCTAGCCTGGTCGGGGTAGAAGAGACCCAGTACTTC.

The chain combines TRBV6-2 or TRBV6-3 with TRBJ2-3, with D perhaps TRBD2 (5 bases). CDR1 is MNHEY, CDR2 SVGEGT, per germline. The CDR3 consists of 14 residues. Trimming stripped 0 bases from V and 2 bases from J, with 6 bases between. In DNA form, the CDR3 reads TGTGCCAGCAGTTACTCGAGGGCCACAGATACGCAGTATTTT. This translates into CASSYSRATDTQYF.

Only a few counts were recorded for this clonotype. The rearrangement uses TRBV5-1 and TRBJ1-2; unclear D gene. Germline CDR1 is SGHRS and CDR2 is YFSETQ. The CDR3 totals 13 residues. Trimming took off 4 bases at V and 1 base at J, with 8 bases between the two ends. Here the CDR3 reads CASSQQDNYGYTF. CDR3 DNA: TGCGCCAGCAGCCAGCAGGATAACTATGGCTACACCTTC.

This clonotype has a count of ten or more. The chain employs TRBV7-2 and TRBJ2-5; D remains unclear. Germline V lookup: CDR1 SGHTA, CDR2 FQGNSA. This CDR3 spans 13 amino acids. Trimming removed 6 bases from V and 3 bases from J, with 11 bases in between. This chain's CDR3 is CASSAGWEETQYF. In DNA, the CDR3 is TGTGCCAGCAGTGCCGGCTGGGAAGAGACCCAGTACTTC.

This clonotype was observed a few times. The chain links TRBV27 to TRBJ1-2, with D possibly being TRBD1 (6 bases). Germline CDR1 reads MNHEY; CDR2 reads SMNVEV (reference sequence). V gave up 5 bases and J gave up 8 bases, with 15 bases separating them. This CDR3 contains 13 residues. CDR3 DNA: TGTGCCAGCAGTCAGGGGCTCCCAGCAGGCTACACCTTC. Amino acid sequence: CASSQGLPAGYTF.